These T cell receptor beta chains were read from a single sample in a study of control samples from healthy donors and cancer patients. The data were produced by immunoSEQ multiplex PCR, yet TCRdb's version contains in-frame clones alone and is incomplete. The sample records about 160,000 clones, about 93% being singletons. The sequenced sample consisted of blood. The source is a woman aged 55-70 years in good health. Each CDR3 is given with its conserved first and last residue. The D gene is left open where the match is weak. Rows may omit the clone size; those that give it use once, few, many or a size class.

abundance: .; j_gene: TRBJ2-5; v_gene: TRBV6-4; d_gene: TRBD2; CDR3aa: CASNPLPGTTNQYF; CDR3nt: TGTGCCAGCAACCCACTCCCCGGGACTACTAACCAGTACTTC
abundance: .; j_gene: TRBJ2-3; v_gene: TRBV30; d_gene: .; CDR3aa: CAWSVSGLDTQYF; CDR3nt: TGTGCCTGGAGTGTAAGTGGTTTAGATACGCAGTATTTT
abundance: .; j_gene: TRBJ2-5; v_gene: TRBV4-3; d_gene: TRBD2; CDR3aa: CASATSGGPKETQYF; CDR3nt: TGCGCCAGCGCGACTAGCGGGGGGCCGAAAGAGACCCAGTACTTC
abundance: .; j_gene: TRBJ2-3; v_gene: TRBV4-3; d_gene: .; CDR3aa: CASSQEWRDTQYF; CDR3nt: TGCGCCAGCAGCCAAGAGTGGCGAGATACGCAGTATTTT
abundance: .; j_gene: TRBJ1-1; v_gene: TRBV4-3; d_gene: .; CDR3aa: CASSEAARNTEAFF; CDR3nt: TGCGCCAGCAGCGAAGCAGCCAGGAACACTGAAGCTTTCTTT
abundance: .; j_gene: TRBJ1-5; v_gene: TRBV6-5; d_gene: TRBD1; CDR3aa: CASSYETGGDQPQHF; CDR3nt: TGTGCCAGCAGTTACGAGACAGGGGGGGATCAGCCCCAGCATTTT
abundance: .; j_gene: TRBJ1-1; v_gene: TRBV10-2; d_gene: .; CDR3aa: CASNLQENTEAFF; CDR3nt: TGCGCCAGCAACCTCCAGGAGAACACTGAAGCTTTCTTT
abundance: .; j_gene: TRBJ2-5; v_gene: TRBV5-1; d_gene: TRBD1; CDR3aa: CASSLAGTGAPETQYF; CDR3nt: TGCGCCAGCAGCTTGGCCGGCACAGGGGCCCCTGAGACCCAGTACTTC
abundance: .; j_gene: TRBJ1-5; v_gene: TRBV18; d_gene: .; CDR3aa: CASSPPGGDSNQPQHF; CDR3nt: TGTGCCAGCTCACCACCTGGCGGCGATAGCAATCAGCCCCAGCATTTT
abundance: .; j_gene: TRBJ2-7; v_gene: TRBV4-1; d_gene: .; CDR3aa: CASSQATPGTYEQYF; CDR3nt: TGCGCCAGCAGCCAAGCTACCCCAGGGACCTACGAGCAGTACTTC
abundance: .; j_gene: TRBJ1-1; v_gene: TRBV19; d_gene: TRBD1; CDR3aa: CASTDIGGTGAAEAFF; CDR3nt: TGTGCCAGTACCGATATAGGCGGGACAGGGGCGGCTGAAGCTTTCTTT
abundance: .; j_gene: TRBJ2-3; v_gene: TRBV14; d_gene: .; CDR3aa: CASTSWGTDTQYF; CDR3nt: TGTGCCAGCACTAGTTGGGGAACAGATACGCAGTATTTT
abundance: .; j_gene: TRBJ2-3; v_gene: TRBV5-1; d_gene: TRBD1; CDR3aa: CASSRGQGAADTQYF; CDR3nt: TGCGCCAGCAGCCGGGGACAGGGAGCTGCAGATACGCAGTATTTT
abundance: .; j_gene: TRBJ2-3; v_gene: TRBV2; d_gene: .; CDR3aa: CASSKLGATGADTQYF; CDR3nt: TGTGCCAGCAGCAAATTGGGGGCCACGGGGGCAGATACGCAGTATTTT
abundance: once; j_gene: TRBJ2-5; v_gene: TRBV29-1; d_gene: .; CDR3aa: CSVGRELGTQYF; CDR3nt: TGCAGCGTTGGAAGGGAGTTGGGGACCCAGTACTTC
abundance: .; j_gene: TRBJ2-7; v_gene: TRBV12-3/TRBV12-4; d_gene: .; CDR3aa: CASRWGSYEQYF; CDR3nt: TGTGCCAGCAGGTGGGGGTCCTACGAGCAGTACTTC
abundance: .; j_gene: TRBJ2-1; v_gene: TRBV5-1; d_gene: .; CDR3aa: CASSLAGARLDEQFF; CDR3nt: TGCGCCAGCAGCTTGGCGGGGGCCCGGCTGGATGAGCAGTTCTTC
abundance: .; j_gene: TRBJ1-4; v_gene: TRBV7-9; d_gene: .; CDR3aa: CASSLGDTNEKLFF; CDR3nt: TGTGCCAGCAGCTTGGGGGACACTAATGAAAAACTGTTTTTT
abundance: .; j_gene: TRBJ1-2; v_gene: TRBV7-9; d_gene: TRBD1; CDR3aa: CASSPGTGIDGYTF; CDR3nt: TGTGCCAGCAGCCCCGGGACAGGCATTGATGGCTACACCTTC
abundance: .; j_gene: TRBJ2-7; v_gene: TRBV19; d_gene: TRBD1; CDR3aa: CARQNLRDSDYEQYF; CDR3nt: TGTGCCAGGCAAAACCTCCGGGACAGCGATTACGAGCAGTACTTC
abundance: .; j_gene: TRBJ2-6; v_gene: TRBV7-9; d_gene: .; CDR3aa: CASSSGQIPSGANVLTF; CDR3nt: TGTGCCAGCAGCTCCGGACAGATCCCCTCTGGGGCCAACGTCCTGACTTTC
abundance: .; j_gene: TRBJ2-1; v_gene: TRBV19; d_gene: TRBD1; CDR3aa: CASKIGGGNYNEQFF; CDR3nt: TGTGCCAGTAAAATAGGGGGCGGAAACTACAATGAGCAGTTCTTC
abundance: .; j_gene: TRBJ2-7; v_gene: TRBV6-6; d_gene: .; CDR3aa: CAAKFGEPGYEQYF; CDR3nt: TGTGCCGCCAAATTCGGGGAGCCAGGCTACGAGCAGTACTTC
abundance: .; j_gene: TRBJ1-2; v_gene: TRBV5-6; d_gene: .; CDR3aa: CASTLDTSHGYTF; CDR3nt: TGTGCCAGCACCCTCGACACTTCCCATGGCTACACCTTC
abundance: .; j_gene: TRBJ1-1; v_gene: TRBV9; d_gene: .; CDR3aa: CASSVDGREAFF; CDR3nt: TGTGCCAGCAGCGTAGATGGACGTGAAGCTTTCTTT
abundance: .; j_gene: TRBJ2-3; v_gene: TRBV30; d_gene: .; CDR3aa: CAWNGGRTDTQYF; CDR3nt: TGTGCCTGGAATGGAGGTCGCACAGATACGCAGTATTTT
abundance: .; j_gene: TRBJ1-2; v_gene: TRBV19; d_gene: .; CDR3aa: CASTTSNYGYTF; CDR3nt: TGTGCCAGTACCACATCTAACTATGGCTACACCTTC
abundance: .; j_gene: TRBJ2-3; v_gene: TRBV4-3; d_gene: .; CDR3aa: CASSQGGYGADTQYF; CDR3nt: TGCGCCAGCAGCCAAGGAGGATATGGAGCAGATACGCAGTATTTT
abundance: .; j_gene: TRBJ2-2; v_gene: TRBV25-1; d_gene: .; CDR3aa: CASSERGGRGRPGELFF; CDR3nt: TGTGCCAGCAGTGAACGGGGGGGCAGGGGGCGCCCCGGGGAGCTGTTTTTT
abundance: .; j_gene: TRBJ2-7; v_gene: TRBV13; d_gene: .; CDR3aa: CASSIQGPNEQYF; CDR3nt: TGTGCCAGCAGCATACAGGGCCCCAACGAGCAGTACTTC
abundance: .; j_gene: TRBJ1-2; v_gene: TRBV5-6; d_gene: TRBD1; CDR3aa: CASSPWTGTFFNYGYTF; CDR3nt: TGTGCCAGCAGCCCATGGACAGGGACCTTTTTTAACTATGGCTACACCTTC
abundance: .; j_gene: TRBJ1-4; v_gene: TRBV7-2; d_gene: .; CDR3aa: CASSLVSGPTNEKLFF; CDR3nt: TGTGCCAGCAGCTTAGTATCAGGGCCTACTAATGAAAAACTGTTTTTT
abundance: .; j_gene: TRBJ2-5; v_gene: TRBV2; d_gene: TRBD2; CDR3aa: CASRTGTSVGETQYF; CDR3nt: TGTGCCAGCAGGACCGGGACTAGCGTTGGGGAGACCCAGTACTTC
abundance: .; j_gene: TRBJ1-3; v_gene: TRBV3-1/TRBV3-2; d_gene: .; CDR3aa: CASSLGSSGNTIYF; CDR3nt: TGTGCCAGCAGCCTCGGTAGCTCTGGAAACACCATATATTTT